This T cell receptor (beta chain) was recovered during a study of tumor-infiltrating lymphocytes in primary liver carcinoma. About the study: Sample yields of productive TCRbeta reads, ranging from roughly 3.5 to 7.13 million, were similar across tissue types. Study findings and constraints: Tumor samples exhibited a significantly greater top-250-clone fraction than blood samples (p = 0.039).

About this clonotype: Its target is not known.

Trimming took off 4 bases at V and 1 base at J, with 8 bases between the two ends. CDR1 and CDR2 from the germline V gene are MNHEY and SVGEGT. CDR3 size: 14 residues. Starting material of roughly 0.45 ug total RNA yielded TCR beta cDNA via a constant-region primer. Researchers made the TCR beta libraries by running three nested multiplex PCR rounds with slightly modified ARM-PCR. The study ran its first two PCR rounds for approximately 10 cycles each, using TRBV1-TRBV30 forward primers and a C-beta reverse primer. TCRdb re-called the multiplex PCR reads with MiXCR, one entry per CDR3 protein. This sample has approximately 310,000 distinct CDR3 sequences, with 60% to 80% found just once. For blood RNA, unsorted whole blood served as the source, and germline DNA was extracted too.

Sequenced sample: peripheral blood. The gene calls are TRBV6-2 or TRBV6-3 and TRBJ1-5; D call uncertain. The sequence was obtained from a man between 40 and 49 years old with primary liver carcinoma and hepatitis B virus infection. In nucleotides, the CDR3 is TGTGCCAGCAGTTGGGTAGACAGCAATCAGCCCCAGCATTTT. This gives the protein CASSWVDSNQPQHF.